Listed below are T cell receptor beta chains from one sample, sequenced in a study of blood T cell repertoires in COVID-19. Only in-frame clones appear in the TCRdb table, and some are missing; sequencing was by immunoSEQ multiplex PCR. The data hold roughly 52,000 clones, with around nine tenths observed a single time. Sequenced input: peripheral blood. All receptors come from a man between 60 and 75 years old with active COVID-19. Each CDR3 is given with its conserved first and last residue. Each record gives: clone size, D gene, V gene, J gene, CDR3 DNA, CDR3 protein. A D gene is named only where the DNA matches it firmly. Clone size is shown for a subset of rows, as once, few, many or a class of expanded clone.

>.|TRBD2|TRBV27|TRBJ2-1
TGTGCCAGCAGTTTCTGGGGGGGACTTCGAAATGAGCAGTTCTTC
CASSFWGGLRNEQFF
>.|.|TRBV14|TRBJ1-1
TGTGCCAGCAGCCAAGAGCAGGGATATTACACTGAAGCTTTCTTT
CASSQEQGYYTEAFF
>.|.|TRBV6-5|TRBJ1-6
TGTGCCAGCATGGCGGGGGCTGAATCACCCCTCCACTTT
CASMAGAESPLHF
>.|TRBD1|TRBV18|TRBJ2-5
TGTGCCAGCTCAAGACAGGGGTCGGTCCAAGAGACCCAGTACTTC
CASSRQGSVQETQYF
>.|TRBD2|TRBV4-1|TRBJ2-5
TGCGCCAGCAGCCCTGGACTAGCGGGAGGCCAAGAGACCCAGTACTTC
CASSPGLAGGQETQYF
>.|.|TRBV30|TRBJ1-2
TGTGCCTGGAGTGTGGCAGGGCGCGGCTACACCTTC
CAWSVAGRGYTF
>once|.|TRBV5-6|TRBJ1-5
TGTGCCAGCAGCTTGGCGATTGGGGGCGGTCAGCCCCAGCATTTT
CASSLAIGGGQPQHF
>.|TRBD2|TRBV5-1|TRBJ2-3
TGCGCCAGCGGAACTAGCGGGGGCTTAAATACGCAGTATTTT
CASGTSGGLNTQYF
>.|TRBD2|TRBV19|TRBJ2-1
TGTGCCAGTAGGTCTAGCGGCAGCTCCTACAATGAGCAGTTCTTC
CASRSSGSSYNEQFF
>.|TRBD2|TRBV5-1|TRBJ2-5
TGCGCCAGCAGCTCGAAGGTAGCGGGAGGTTGGGAGACCCAGTACTTC
CASSSKVAGGWETQYF
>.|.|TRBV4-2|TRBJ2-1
TGTGCCAGCAGCCAAGTCATTCGGGATGGCGATGAGCAGTTCTTC
CASSQVIRDGDEQFF
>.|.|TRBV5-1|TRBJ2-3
TGCGCCAGCAGCTTGGGGCAGGGGTACACAGATACGCAGTATTTT
CASSLGQGYTDTQYF
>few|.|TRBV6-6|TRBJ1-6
TGTGCCAGCGGACAGATCAATTCACCCCTCCACTTT
CASGQINSPLHF
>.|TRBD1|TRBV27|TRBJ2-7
TGTGCCAGCCGGGACAGGGCCTACGAGCAGTACTTC
CASRDRAYEQYF
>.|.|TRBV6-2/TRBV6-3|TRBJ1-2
TGTGCCAGCAGTTACTCTGGGACCGGGAGGGGCGGCTACACCTTC
CASSYSGTGRGGYTF
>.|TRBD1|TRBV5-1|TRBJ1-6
TGCGCCAGCAGCCCGTCGGGACAGGCACTAAGCTCCTATAATTCACCCCTCCACTTT
CASSPSGQALSSYNSPLHF
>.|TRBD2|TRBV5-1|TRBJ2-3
TGCGCCAGCAGCTTAACAGCGGGAGGGCCGGATACGCAGTATTTT
CASSLTAGGPDTQYF
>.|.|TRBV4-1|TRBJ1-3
TGCGCCAGCAGCCCCTTTCAGGGTGTGAGCGGAAACACCATATATTTT
CASSPFQGVSGNTIYF
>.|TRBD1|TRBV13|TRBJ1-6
TGTGCCAGCAGCTCTCGAAGGGACAGTGGGTTTCTCCACTTT
CASSSRRDSGFLHF
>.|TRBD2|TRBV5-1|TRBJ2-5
TGCGCCAGCAGCGTACTGAGTCTAGCGGGGCAAGAGACCCAGTACTTC
CASSVLSLAGQETQYF
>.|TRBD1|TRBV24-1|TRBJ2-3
TGTGCCACCAGTGACCGTGGACAGGGGGAGTCCACAGATACGCAGTATTTT
CATSDRGQGESTDTQYF
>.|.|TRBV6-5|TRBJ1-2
TGTGCCAGCAGTTACTCGCGAGGGCCTGGCTACACCTTC
CASSYSRGPGYTF
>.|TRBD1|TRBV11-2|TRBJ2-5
TGTGCCAGCAGCCCCTGGACAGGGAAGGAGACCCAGTACTTC
CASSPWTGKETQYF
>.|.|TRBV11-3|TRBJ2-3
TGTGCCAGCAGCTTAGGGCTAGCTGGGGATACGCAGTATTTT
CASSLGLAGDTQYF
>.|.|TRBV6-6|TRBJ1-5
TGTGCCAGCACCGAAGAGAGTAGAAGCAATCAGCCCCAGCATTTT
CASTEESRSNQPQHF
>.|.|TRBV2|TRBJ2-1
TGTGCCAGCAGTGTACGTGGGGCCTCCTACAATGAGCAGTTCTTC
CASSVRGASYNEQFF
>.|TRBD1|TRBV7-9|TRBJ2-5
TGTGCCAGCAGCTTGGGGGACAGGGCCCAAGAGACCCAGTACTTC
CASSLGDRAQETQYF
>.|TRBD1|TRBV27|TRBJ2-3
TGTGCCAGCAGTCCCTGGACAGGGGGTGCGGATACGCAGTATTTT
CASSPWTGGADTQYF
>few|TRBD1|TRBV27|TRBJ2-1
TGTGCCAGCAGTTTGCAGGGGGCCAATGAGCAGTTCTTC
CASSLQGANEQFF
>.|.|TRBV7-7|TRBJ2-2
TGTGCCAGCAGCCTGAATTGGGGCACGAACACCGGGGAGCTGTTTTTT
CASSLNWGTNTGELFF
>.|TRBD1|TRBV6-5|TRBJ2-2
TGTGCCAGCAGACGGACAGGGAACACCGGGGAGCTGTTTTTT
CASRRTGNTGELFF
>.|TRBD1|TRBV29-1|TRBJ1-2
TGCAGCGGTGGAGGGACAGACTATGGCTACACCTTC
CSGGGTDYGYTF
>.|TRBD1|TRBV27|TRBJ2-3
TGTGCCAGCAGTTTGTCCTCAGGGGGAGATACGCAGTATTTT
CASSLSSGGDTQYF
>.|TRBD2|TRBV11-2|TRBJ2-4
TGTGCCAGCAGCTTAGTTGGGACTAGCGGGGGTTTAGCCAAAAACATTCAGTACTTC
CASSLVGTSGGLAKNIQYF
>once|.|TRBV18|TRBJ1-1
TGTGCCAGCTCACCAAGCGCCAGGGGGAACACTGAAGCTTTCTTT
CASSPSARGNTEAFF
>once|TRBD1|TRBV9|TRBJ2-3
TGTGCCAGCAGCACCGGGACAGCCACAGATACGCAGTATTTT
CASSTGTATDTQYF
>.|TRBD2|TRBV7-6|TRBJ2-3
TGTGCCAGCAGCTCGGGACTAGCGGGAGGTTGGTCCTCTGGCACAGATACGCAGTATTTT
CASSSGLAGGWSSGTDTQYF
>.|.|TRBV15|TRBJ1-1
TGTGCCACCGGACAGATGAACACTGAAGCTTTCTTT
CATGQMNTEAFF
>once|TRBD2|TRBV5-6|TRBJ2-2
TGTGCCAGCAGCTTGAGACTAGCGGGAGTTAGCACCGGGGAGCTGTTTTTT
CASSLRLAGVSTGELFF
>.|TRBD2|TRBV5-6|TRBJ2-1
TGTGCCAGCAGCTTGGATCCCCTAGCGGGAGGGCCCGTCTACAATGAGCAGTTCTTC
CASSLDPLAGGPVYNEQFF
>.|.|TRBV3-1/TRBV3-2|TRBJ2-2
TGTGCCAGCAGACAGGGTACGAACACCGGGGAGCTGTTTTTT
CASRQGTNTGELFF
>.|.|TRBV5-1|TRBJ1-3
TGCGCCAGCAGCTCCGGGTACAGGGCTGGAAACACCATATATTTT
CASSSGYRAGNTIYF
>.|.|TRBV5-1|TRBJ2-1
TGCGCCAGCAGCTTGGAGGCGGGAAGGTTCTTC
CASSLEAGRFF
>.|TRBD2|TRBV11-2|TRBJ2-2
TGTGCCAGCAGAACATATCCGGGACTAGCGGGAGGAAAAACCGGGGAGCTGTTTTTT
CASRTYPGLAGGKTGELFF
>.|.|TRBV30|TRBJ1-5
TGTGCCTGGAGTGTACAACTAAATCAGCCCCAGCATTTT
CAWSVQLNQPQHF
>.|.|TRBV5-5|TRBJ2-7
TGTGCCAGCACACAGTACCAGTCCCACGAGCAGTACTTC
CASTQYQSHEQYF
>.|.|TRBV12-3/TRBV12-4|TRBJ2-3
TGTGCCAGCAGCGGACAGTGGGCAGATACGCAGTATTTT
CASSGQWADTQYF
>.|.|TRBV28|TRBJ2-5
TGTGCCAGCAGACAGGGCCAAGAGACCCAGTACTTC
CASRQGQETQYF
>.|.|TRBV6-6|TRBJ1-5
TGTGCCAGCATCCCTTATAGCAATCAGCCCCAGCATTTT
CASIPYSNQPQHF
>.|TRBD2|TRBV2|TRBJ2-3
TGTGCCAGCAGTGGGATAGCGGGGATCACAGATACGCAGTATTTT
CASSGIAGITDTQYF
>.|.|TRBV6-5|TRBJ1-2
TGTGCCAGCAGTCTCCGGGGGAACTATGGCTACACCTTC
CASSLRGNYGYTF
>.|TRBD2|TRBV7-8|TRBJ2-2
TGTGCCAGCAGCTTACAACTAGCGGTCACCGGGGAGCTGTTTTTT
CASSLQLAVTGELFF
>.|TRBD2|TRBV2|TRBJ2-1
TGTGCCAGCAGGGGACTAGCGGGGATATACAATGAGCAGTTCTTC
CASRGLAGIYNEQFF
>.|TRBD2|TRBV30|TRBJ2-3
TGTGCCTGGGCCCCCTTTCTAGCGGACACAGATACGCAGTATTTT
CAWAPFLADTDTQYF
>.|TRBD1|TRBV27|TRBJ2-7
TGTGCCAGCACGACAGGGGGCGGTGAGCAGTACTTC
CASTTGGGEQYF
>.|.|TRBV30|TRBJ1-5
TGTGCCTGGAGTAGTTGGGGGCTCAATCAGCCCCAGCATTTT
CAWSSWGLNQPQHF
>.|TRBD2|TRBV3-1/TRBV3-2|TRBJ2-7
TGTGCCAGCAGCCGGGGTAGCGGGAACGGGGGGTACGAGCAGTACTTC
CASSRGSGNGGYEQYF
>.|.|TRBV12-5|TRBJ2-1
TGTGCTAGTGGTTCCCTCCAGGGTGCCCTTCACAATGAGCAGTTCTTC
CASGSLQGALHNEQFF
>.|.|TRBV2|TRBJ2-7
TGTGCCAGCAGTGAGGGGGCGGGAGCCGAGCAGTACTTC
CASSEGAGAEQYF
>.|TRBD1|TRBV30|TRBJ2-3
TGTGCCTGTACGGACAGGGGGCGCACAGATACGCAGTATTTT
CACTDRGRTDTQYF